This T cell receptor (beta chain) was recorded in a study of T cell repertoires in cytomegalovirus infection. Study details: HLA-C-restricted CMV epitopes, recently identified, and well-studied HLA-B-restricted ones were used by the study.

General study findings and limits: HLA-C-restricted, CMV-specific TCR beta clonotypes were dominant ex vivo.

TCRdb reanalysed the reads using MiXCR and keeps one entry per CDR3 protein. The table includes 750,000 to 900,000 distinct CDR3 sequences, almost 30% detected once. Comments on this clonotype: Its target is unknown.

Germline V CDR1 and CDR2: MNHEY, SMNVEV (reference sequence). The V gene end was trimmed by 4 bases and the J gene end by 4 bases; junction bases not matched to a gene: 14. CDR3 length equals 17 residues. The clonotype originates from a human donor in good health (CMV status not recorded). Some clones in this sample may be carry-over from other donors' samples. The source material was cultured CD8+ T cells from PBMCs, sampled from culture after CMV antigen stimulation. The chain links TRBV27 to TRBJ1-2; 8 bases agree with TRBD1. The CDR3 loop reads CASSSHHTGGLFYGYTF. Written as DNA, the CDR3 is TGTGCCAGCAGTTCCCATCACACAGGGGGACTTTTCTATGGCTACACCTTC.